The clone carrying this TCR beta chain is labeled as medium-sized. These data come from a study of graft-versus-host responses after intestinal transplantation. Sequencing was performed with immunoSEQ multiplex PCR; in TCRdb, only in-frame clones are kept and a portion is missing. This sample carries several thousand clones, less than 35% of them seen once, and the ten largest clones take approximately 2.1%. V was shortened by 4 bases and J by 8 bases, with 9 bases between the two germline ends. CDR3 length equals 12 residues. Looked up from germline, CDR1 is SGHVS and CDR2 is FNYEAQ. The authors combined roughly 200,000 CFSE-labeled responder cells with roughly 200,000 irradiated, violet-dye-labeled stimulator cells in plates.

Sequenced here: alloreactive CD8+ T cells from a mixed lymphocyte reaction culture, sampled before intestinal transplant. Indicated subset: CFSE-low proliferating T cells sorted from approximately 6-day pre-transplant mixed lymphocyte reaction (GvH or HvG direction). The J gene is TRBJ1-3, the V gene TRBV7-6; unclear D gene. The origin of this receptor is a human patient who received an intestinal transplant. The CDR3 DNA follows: TGTGCCAGCAGCTCCCCCGGGGACACCATATATTTT. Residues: CASSSPGDTIYF.